This T cell receptor (beta chain) is from a study of blood T cell repertoires in COVID-19. In the study overall: COVID-19 samples from acute and convalescent phases originated in the United States, Italy and Spain. PBMCs, B-cell-depleted T cells, or T cells were the source of the cDNA or gDNA that made up the material.

V was clipped by 4 bases and J by 1 base, with 14 bases between them. Per the germline V gene, CDR1 is MGHRA and CDR2 is YSYEKL. This CDR3 comprises 15 residues. Study processing details: Amplification from reference gene primers served as the basis for estimated nucleated cell counts. Data came from immunoSEQ multiplex PCR; TCRdb stores just in-frame clones and leaves some out. That table is the source of V, J and clone size, and D and trimming were worked out from the DNA. Of just over 35,000 clones detected, 87% appear once; the ten largest clones hold around 20%. This clone was observed a handful of times.

This chain connects TRBV4-1 to TRBJ2-7; D is ambiguous. The sequence derives from a man aged 55 to 70 with acute or convalescent COVID-19. Sequenced: peripheral blood. This chain's CDR3 is CASSLSNTDSYEQYF. The CDR3 DNA is TGCGCCAGCAGCCTTAGCAATACCGATTCCTACGAGCAGTACTTC.